The T cell receptor (beta chain) described here comes from a study of long-term antiretroviral therapy in people with HIV. Germline V lookup: CDR1 LGHNA, CDR2 YSLEER. J gave up 0 bases and V 1 base, and 1 base lay outside the gene matches. The length of the CDR3 is 17 residues. Every single participant having HIV got treatment inside the United States. The libraries were made with immunoSEQ v3.0 at survey level. Assay used: immunoSEQ multiplex PCR; TCRdb lists only in-frame clones, some missing. The table lists about 20,000 clones, about 80% of them singletons. Sequencing used unsorted PBMCs, obtained 5.9 years after starting antiretroviral therapy. This receptor was taken from a man aged 25-45 years with HIV. The chain carries TRBV4-3 and TRBJ2-7; 15 bases match TRBD2. CDR3 amino acids: CASSQGTSGRDSYEQYF. CDR3 in DNA: TGCGCCAGCAGCCAAGGGACTAGCGGGAGGGACTCCTACGAGCAGTACTTC.